This T cell receptor beta chain came from a study of T-cell reconstitution after alpha-beta-depleted transplantation in children. The V gene's germline CDR1 is MDHEN and CDR2 SYDVKM. J was trimmed by 1 base and V by 5 bases; bases with no gene match: 20. The CDR3 covers 21 residues. TCRbeta library preparation incorporated unique molecular identifiers. TCRdb reprocessed the PCR reads via MiXCR and lists one record per CDR3 protein. The sample contains about 610,000 distinct CDR3 sequences, about 10% of which appear only once. This specimen consisted of PBMCs from the stem cell graft donor, obtained from the stem cell graft. The V and J genes are TRBV28 and TRBJ1-6, with TRBD1 identical over 7 bases. The TCR originated in a human donor who donated a stem cell graft to a child with acute myeloid leukemia. The chain's CDR3 is CASSPTTGNTLTRSYNSPLHF. Written as DNA, the CDR3 is TGTGCCAGCAGTCCGACGACAGGGAATACCTTAACGAGGTCCTATAATTCACCCCTCCACTTT.